This is a list of T cell receptor beta chains from one sample in a study of blood T cell repertoires in COVID-19. Measured with immunoSEQ multiplex PCR; TCRdb has only the in-frame clones, and not every one. The repertoire holds 60,000 to 70,000 clones, with around 85% as singletons. Sequenced: peripheral blood. These receptors all stem from a woman aged 60-70 years with acute or convalescent COVID-19. The CDR3 runs from the conserved cysteine through the conserved F or W. D genes are given only for firm matches. A clone size is listed for some rows: how often the clone was seen (once, few, many), or a class if it is expanded.

D gene	clone size	V gene	J gene	CDR3 protein	CDR3 DNA
TRBD2	-	TRBV2	TRBJ2-3	CATRLAGVTDTQYF	TGTGCCACCCGACTAGCGGGAGTGACAGATACGCAGTATTTT
-	-	TRBV4-2	TRBJ2-3	CASSRGGGGDTQYF	TGTGCCAGCAGCCGGGGGGGAGGGGGAGATACGCAGTATTTT
-	-	TRBV6-5	TRBJ2-7	CASSYHSSEYYEQYF	TGTGCCAGCAGTTACCACAGTTCAGAATACTACGAGCAGTACTTC
TRBD1	-	TRBV12-3/TRBV12-4	TRBJ2-7	CASSQKQGTEQYF	TGTGCCAGCAGCCAAAAACAGGGGACCGAGCAGTACTTC
-	-	TRBV2	TRBJ2-5	CASTGVGFETQYF	TGTGCCAGCACGGGGGTGGGGTTTGAGACCCAGTACTTC
-	few	TRBV9	TRBJ1-2	CASSPNNQGSRGYTF	TGTGCCAGCAGCCCCAATAATCAGGGGTCTCGTGGCTACACCTTC
-	few	TRBV5-1	TRBJ2-2	CASFQNTGELFF	TGCGCCAGCTTCCAGAACACCGGGGAGCTGTTTTTT
-	-	TRBV7-3	TRBJ2-6	CASSPSGSSGANVLTF	TGTGCCAGCAGCCCCTCTGGGAGCTCTGGGGCCAACGTCCTGACTTTC
TRBD1	-	TRBV14	TRBJ1-2	CASSQGPTGIPNYGYTF	TGTGCCAGCAGCCAAGGCCCGACAGGGATACCTAACTATGGCTACACCTTC
TRBD1	-	TRBV6-6	TRBJ2-1	CASSYPTGGVGEEQFF	TGTGCCAGCAGTTACCCGACAGGGGGCGTTGGGGAAGAGCAGTTCTTC
-	-	TRBV6-5	TRBJ2-1	CASSYSSTIYNEQFF	TGTGCCAGCAGTTACTCTTCGACTATCTACAATGAGCAGTTCTTC
TRBD1	-	TRBV29-1	TRBJ1-1	CSVEPPTGGTEAFF	TGCAGCGTTGAACCTCCGACAGGGGGCACTGAAGCTTTCTTT
-	-	TRBV27	TRBJ1-1	CASSLSPPSTGYGNTEAFF	TGTGCCAGCAGTTTATCGCCTCCTTCGACCGGGTATGGGAACACTGAAGCTTTCTTT
-	-	TRBV30	TRBJ2-2	CAWSSAANTGELFF	TGTGCCTGGAGTTCGGCGGCGAACACCGGGGAGCTGTTTTTT
-	-	TRBV30	TRBJ1-1	CALKGGKEAFF	TGTGCCTTAAAGGGAGGGAAGGAAGCTTTCTTT
-	-	TRBV10-3	TRBJ2-7	CAISDTANRNDEQYF	TGTGCCATCAGTGATACCGCGAACAGGAACGACGAGCAGTACTTC
-	-	TRBV7-9	TRBJ2-3	CASSLGTPGTQYF	TGTGCCAGCAGCCTTGGCACTCCGGGGACGCAGTATTTT
TRBD1	-	TRBV3-1/TRBV3-2	TRBJ1-1	CASSRERDRGGTEAFF	TGTGCCAGCAGCAGAGAACGGGACAGGGGAGGGACTGAAGCTTTCTTT
-	-	TRBV9	TRBJ1-2	CASSVGGFSYGYTF	TGTGCCAGCAGCGTAGGAGGGTTCAGCTATGGCTACACCTTC
TRBD2	-	TRBV30	TRBJ2-7	CAWSPWGGEQYF	TGTGCCTGGAGTCCTTGGGGGGGCGAGCAGTACTTC
-	-	TRBV5-1	TRBJ1-6	CASSLLQGGNSPLHF	TGCGCCAGCAGCTTGCTGCAGGGAGGGAATTCACCCCTCCACTTT
-	once	TRBV6-5	TRBJ1-1	CASSNPRGVNTEAFF	TGTGCCAGCAGTAACCCGAGAGGAGTGAACACTGAAGCTTTCTTT
-	-	TRBV7-2	TRBJ2-1	CASSLTSSYNEQFF	TGTGCCAGCAGCTTAACTAGCTCCTACAATGAGCAGTTCTTC
TRBD2	once	TRBV18	TRBJ2-2	CASSQGLAGATGELFF	TGTGCCAGCTCCCAAGGACTAGCGGGTGCTACCGGGGAGCTGTTTTTT
TRBD2	-	TRBV30	TRBJ2-2	CAWRSSGTNTGELFF	TGTGCCTGGAGATCTAGCGGGACGAACACCGGGGAGCTGTTTTTT
-	-	TRBV3-1/TRBV3-2	TRBJ1-2	CASTPRQLLTSSGYTF	TGTGCCAGCACACCTAGACAGCTCCTCACGTCAAGCGGCTACACCTTC
-	once	TRBV6-5	TRBJ1-2	CASPQGSFGYTF	TGTGCCAGCCCACAGGGAAGCTTTGGCTACACCTTC
-	-	TRBV27	TRBJ1-1	CASSSYRGGGRDTEAFF	TGTGCCAGCAGTTCATATCGCGGCGGGGGGCGCGACACTGAAGCTTTCTTT